The 5 T cell receptor beta chains below come from one sample, sequenced in a study of monozygotic twins with cystic fibrosis. Assay: immunoSEQ multiplex PCR; the TCRdb copy retains only in-frame clones and omits some. The table includes 5,000 or so clones, roughly 96% detected once. The sample taken for sequencing was blood. The receptors stem from a boy aged 2 to 10 with cystic fibrosis.

The chain recombines TRBV6-5 with TRBJ1-1, with D tentatively TRBD1 (5 bases). CDR1 and CDR2 from the germline V gene are MNHEY and SVGAGI. The CDR3 is 11 residues long. Trimming pared 9 bases from V and 4 bases from J, leaving 9 bases between. CDR3 residues: CASTRGTEAFF. CDR3 nucleotide sequence: TGTGCCAGTACAAGGGGCACTGAAGCTTTCTTT.

J is TRBJ1-5 and V is TRBV9, with 7 bases fitting TRBD1. Germline V CDR1 and CDR2: SGDLS, YYNGEE. CDR3 size: 14 residues. V trimming: 3 bases; J trimming: 4 bases; junction bases outside the gene matches: 4. The CDR3 here is CASSAGQQNQPQHF. The CDR3 nucleotides read TGTGCCAGCAGCGCGGGACAGCAGAATCAGCCCCAGCATTTT.

The chain combines TRBV30 with TRBJ1-2; 7 bases are a match to TRBD1. After removal of 5 bases from V and 3 bases from J, the junction contained 3 bases not matched to a gene. The CDR3 consists of 12 residues. CDR1 and CDR2 from the germline V gene are GTSNPN and SVGIG (reference sequence). The CDR3 bases are TGTGCCTGGGGGGGACAGTACTATGGCTACACCTTC. The encoded protein is CAWGGQYYGYTF.

The chain has TRBV6-4 and TRBJ1-2; no reliable D call. Trimming took 2 bases from V and 0 from J, leaving 7 bases between them. This CDR3 comprises 14 residues. Germline CDR1 MRHNA, CDR2 SNTAGT. CDR3 in DNA: TGTGCCAGCAGTGACCCGGGGACTAACTATGGCTACACCTTC. This gives the protein CASSDPGTNYGYTF.

The chain carries TRBV29-1 and TRBJ1-2, with 9 positions matching TRBD1. Trimming at V came to 7 bases and at J to 3 bases, leaving 9 bases not matched to a gene. The length of the CDR3 is 14 residues. Germline CDR1 SQVTM, CDR2 ANQGSEA. The CDR3 DNA sequence: TGCAGCGCTTTGAGGACAGGGGCTGACTATGGCTACACCTTC. Amino acids: CSALRTGADYGYTF. The full variable domain, rest sourced from reference TRBV29-1 and TRBJ1-2, is SAVISQKPSRDICQRGTSLTIQCQVDSQVTMMFWYRQQPGQSLTLIATANQGSEATYESGFVIDKFPISRPNLTFSTLTVSNMSPEDSSIYLCSALRTGADYGYTFGSGTRLTVV.